Detailed here is one T cell receptor beta chain. The antigen is undetermined. Other DNA sequences in this sample translate to the same CDR3. Germline CDR1 GTSNPN, CDR2 SVGIG (reference sequence). The ends lost 3 bases at V and 2 bases at J; junction bases unmatched: 4. The CDR3 loop spans 14 amino acids. The data derive from a study of OX40 agonist ivuxolimab in advanced cancers. For the study at large: A partial response was reached by three patients: one with hepatocellular carcinoma and two with cutaneous melanoma.

The study's findings and limits: In the 0.1-3.0 mg/kg groups, partial responders showed among the lowest expansion. Several nonresponders also turned out to have low normalized T-cell clonal expansion.

Measured with immunoSEQ multiplex PCR; TCRdb has only the in-frame clones, and not every one. Of 89,000 or so clones detected, under 95% appear once; the ten largest clones hold 8.4%. Sampling times: baseline, cycle 4 day 1, cycle 7 day 1. This receptor was obtained from an adult with an advanced solid tumor such as melanoma, head and neck, liver or kidney cancer. The sequencing used CD4+ or CD8+ T cells sorted from blood, collected in a trial of the OX40 agonist ivuxolimab. This chain joins TRBV30 and TRBJ1-5; TRBD1 agrees at 7 bases. The CDR3 protein is CAWSVGQGNQPQHF. The CDR3 DNA is TGTGCCTGGAGCGTAGGACAGGGCAATCAGCCCCAGCATTTT.